A single sample is the source of the 9 T cell receptor beta chains below, sequenced in a study of T cells in Graves' hyperthyroidism and ophthalmopathy. The CDR3 regions of TCR beta were amplified from RNA transcripts. During a first-round RT-PCR of the TCR CDR3, the HTBI primer set was used. TCRdb reanalysed the multiplex PCR reads using MiXCR and keeps one entry per CDR3 protein. The sample lists a few hundred thousand distinct CDR3 sequences; under 25% were seen once. The material sequenced was blood. The receptors come from a woman in her fifties or sixties with Graves' hyperthyroidism.

This clonotype was seen repeatedly, ten times or more. The rearrangement joins TRBV20-1 to TRBJ2-1; 11 nucleotides align to TRBD1. Germline CDR1 reads DFQATT; CDR2 reads SNEGSKA (reference sequence). This CDR3 spans 13 amino acids. J lost 7 bases, V lost 3 bases, and 2 bases had no gene match. This CDR3 reads CSASGQGANEQFF. CDR3 sequence (DNA): TGCAGTGCTAGCGGACAGGGGGCGAATGAGCAGTTCTTC.

The chain couples TRBV28 to TRBJ1-1; the D is unclear. V was clipped by 8 bases and J by 1 base, with 14 bases between them. Per the germline V gene, CDR1 is MDHEN and CDR2 is SYDVKM. This CDR3 is built from 14 residues. DNA of the CDR3: TGTGCCAGCTCATGGTATACCGGGAACACTGAAGCTTTCTTT. As protein: CASSWYTGNTEAFF. Based on the CDR3 plus reference TRBV28 and TRBJ1-1, the full variable domain is DVKVTQSSRYLVKRTGEKVFLECVQDMDHENMFWYRQDPGLGLRLIYFSYDVKMKEKGDIPEGYSVSREKKERFSLILESASTNQTSMYLCASSWYTGNTEAFFGQGTRLTVV.

The chain has TRBV12-3 or TRBV12-4 and TRBJ1-1; tentatively, D is TRBD1 (5 bases). V was shortened by 3 bases and J by 6 bases, with 17 bases between the two germline ends. The CDR3 spans 15 residues. CDR3 region: CASSLGGGRFAEAFF. The CDR3 DNA reads TGTGCCAGCAGTTTGGGCGGGGGGAGATTCGCTGAAGCTTTCTTT.

This clonotype has a count of ten or more. The chain has TRBV20-1 and TRBJ1-3; D unresolved. This CDR3 is 15 amino acids long. Germline V CDR1 and CDR2: DFQATT, SNEGSKA (reference sequence). V was pared by 1 base and J by 4 bases, with 14 bases between. CDR3 loop: CSARGAAGSGNTIYF. The CDR3, as DNA: TGCAGTGCTAGAGGGGCCGCGGGGTCGGGAAACACCATATATTTT.

The V and J genes are TRBV9 and TRBJ2-1, with 8 bases aligning to TRBD2. Germline V gene lookup returns CDR1 SGDLS and CDR2 YYNGEE. The trim removed 0 bases at V and 7 bases at J, leaving 9 bases unmatched. CDR3 length equals 16 residues. Here the CDR3 DNA reads TGTGCCAGCAGCGTAGTCTCCGCGAGCGGGAGTAATGAGCAGTTCTTC. It translates to CASSVVSASGSNEQFF.

This clonotype was observed many times. The chain carries TRBV12-3 or TRBV12-4 and TRBJ1-1, with D unclear. Trimming removed 4 bases from V and 0 bases from J, with 12 bases in between. The CDR3 runs to 15 residues. The CDR3 nucleotides read TGTGCCAGCAGTTCCCAGGCGCCCTTGAACACTGAAGCTTTCTTT. Translated: CASSSQAPLNTEAFF.

The table lists this clonotype with a few counts. This chain joins TRBV28 and TRBJ2-2; 14 positions match TRBD2. V was clipped by 7 bases and J by 4 bases; unmatched bases: 11. CDR3 length: 18 residues. Germline V gene data show CDR1 as MDHEN and CDR2 as SYDVKM. The CDR3 bases are TGTGCCAGCAACTATCCGGGACTAGCGGGAGTTATCACCGGGGAGCTGTTTTTT. It specifies CASNYPGLAGVITGELFF.

The chain has TRBV10-3 and TRBJ1-1; D ambiguous. V lost 4 bases to trimming and J lost 6 bases, with 12 bases between them. Germline CDR1 reads ENHRY; CDR2 reads SYGVKD. The length of the CDR3 is 13 residues. As DNA, the CDR3 is TGTGCCATCAGTGCAACTGCCAGAGCTGAAGCTTTCTTT. This gives the protein CAISATARAEAFF.

This clonotype was observed many times. The chain carries TRBV12-3 or TRBV12-4 and TRBJ2-7; TRBD1 aligns across 8 bases. V gave up 3 bases and J gave up 6 bases; unmatched junction bases: 7. The CDR3 consists of 14 residues. The CDR3 reads CASSLRTGLGEQYF. The CDR3 DNA sequence: TGTGCCAGCAGTTTGCGGACAGGGCTAGGCGAGCAGTACTTC.